The clone carrying this TCR beta chain was found a few times. This CDR3 comprises 12 residues. Germline CDR1 reads SGHTA; CDR2 reads FQGNSA. V was pared by 3 bases and J by 5 bases, with 7 bases between. This entry comes from a study of long-term antiretroviral therapy in people with HIV. Survey-level resolution applied to immunoSEQ assay v3.0. Generated by immunoSEQ multiplex PCR, the TCRdb table keeps only in-frame clones and is missing some. Altogether around 21,000 clones are present, 81% being singletons, with the ten largest covering about 12%. The source is a man aged 35 to 55 with HIV. The source material was unsorted PBMCs, sampled 0.1 years before starting antiretroviral therapy. The rearrangement links TRBV7-2 to TRBJ1-2; D is ambiguous. CDR3: CASSFEGYGYTF. CDR3 nucleotide sequence: TGTGCCAGCAGCTTTGAAGGATATGGCTACACCTTC.